The rows below give T cell receptor beta chains drawn from one sample of a study of blood T cell repertoires in COVID-19. Repertoires were generated with immunoSEQ multiplex PCR, while TCRdb's copy carries only in-frame clones and drops some. The repertoire holds about 160,000 clones, roughly four fifths seen once, with around 7% in the top ten. The sequenced sample was PBMCs or T cells enriched from blood (not recorded which). The receptors were sampled from a middle-aged man who had recovered from COVID-19. The CDR3 runs from the conserved cysteine through the conserved F or W. D genes are given only for firm matches. Some rows have no size entry. The others give once, few or many, or a class for an expanded clone.

NA	NA	TRBV3-1/TRBV3-2	TRBJ1-1	TGTGCCAGCAGCCCTCTCGACATCGGGAGGGGGACTATGAACACTGAAGCTTTCTTT	CASSPLDIGRGTMNTEAFF
NA	NA	TRBV6-5	TRBJ1-2	TGTGCCAGCAGGAGCGGCCAGAGGTATGGCTACACCTTC	CASRSGQRYGYTF
NA	NA	TRBV5-8	TRBJ2-5	TGTGCCAGCAGCTTGGGCAGGGGAATTGTTGGAGAGACCCAGTACTTC	CASSLGRGIVGETQYF
NA	NA	TRBV3-1/TRBV3-2	TRBJ2-1	TGTGCCAGCAGCCAAGATATTGAGCAGTTCTTC	CASSQDIEQFF
NA	NA	TRBV7-8	TRBJ2-5	TGTGCCAGCAGCTTAGGAATCGTACAGCAAGAGACCCAGTACTTC	CASSLGIVQQETQYF
NA	NA	TRBV5-6	TRBJ1-2	TGTGCCAGCAGCTTGAACAAGTTTGGCTACACCTTC	CASSLNKFGYTF
NA	NA	TRBV21-1	TRBJ1-2	TGTGCCAGCAGCGACCGGGACAGGGGGAATGGCTACACCTTC	CASSDRDRGNGYTF
TRBD1	NA	TRBV18	TRBJ2-1	TGTGCCAGCTCGCCTCAGGGGGCGAGGGATGAGCAGTTCTTC	CASSPQGARDEQFF
NA	NA	TRBV11-1	TRBJ1-4	TGTGCCAGCAGCTTCGGAGTTCGTGAAAAACTGTTTTTT	CASSFGVREKLFF
NA	NA	TRBV7-6	TRBJ2-6	TGTGCCAGCTCTCCGGGTCCTCCCACCAGCTCTGGGGCCAACGTCCTGACTTTC	CASSPGPPTSSGANVLTF
NA	many	TRBV2	TRBJ2-2	TGTGCCAGCCGCGGGTCCCACCCCACCGGGGAGCTGTTTTTT	CASRGSHPTGELFF
NA	NA	TRBV14	TRBJ1-2	TGTGCCAGCAGCCAAGATCTGGGCATGGTAGGCTACACCTTC	CASSQDLGMVGYTF
NA	NA	TRBV4-2	TRBJ1-2	TGTGCCAGCAGCCAAGGGGGGGGCTACGGCTACACCTTC	CASSQGGGYGYTF
TRBD1	NA	TRBV6-5	TRBJ2-7	TGTGCCAGCAGTTATACCGGGACAGGGGCCTACGAGCAGTACTTC	CASSYTGTGAYEQYF
NA	NA	TRBV25-1	TRBJ1-2	TGTGCCAGCAGTGAAGGAGGGAACTATGGCTACACCTTC	CASSEGGNYGYTF
NA	once	TRBV20-1	TRBJ2-7	TGCAGTGCTACAAGGAGCCACGAGCAGTACTTC	CSATRSHEQYF
NA	NA	TRBV12-5	TRBJ2-1	TGTGCTAGTGGCCACCCTCTAGCGCCGAGCTCCTACAATGAGCAGTTCTTC	CASGHPLAPSSYNEQFF
TRBD1	NA	TRBV18	TRBJ1-3	TGTGCCAGCTCACCACGTTCGGGACAGGGCTCTGGAAACACCATATATTTT	CASSPRSGQGSGNTIYF
TRBD1	NA	TRBV3-1/TRBV3-2	TRBJ1-4	TGTGCCAGCAGCCTTACAGGGGATGGTAATGAAAAACTGTTTTTT	CASSLTGDGNEKLFF
TRBD2	few	TRBV5-1	TRBJ2-3	TGCGCCAGCAGCTTCCTAGCGGGGCAAACTAGCACAGATACGCAGTATTTT	CASSFLAGQTSTDTQYF
NA	NA	TRBV5-5	TRBJ1-6	TGTGCCAGCAGCTTCGAACCGACAGCCTATTCACCCCTCCACTTT	CASSFEPTAYSPLHF
NA	NA	TRBV19	TRBJ1-1	TGTGCCAGTAGTACAGGGATGAACCCTGAAGCTTTCTTT	CASSTGMNPEAFF
TRBD1	NA	TRBV7-9	TRBJ2-7	TGTGCCAGCAGCTTAGTCACAGGGGGCTCCTACGAGCAGTACTTC	CASSLVTGGSYEQYF
NA	few	TRBV7-9	TRBJ2-7	TGTGCCAGCAGCCCCTTAGCAAACTCCTACGAGCAGTACTTC	CASSPLANSYEQYF
NA	once	TRBV3-1/TRBV3-2	TRBJ2-2	TGTGCCAGCAGCCAAGTTCGGACCGGGGAGCTGTTTTTT	CASSQVRTGELFF
NA	NA	TRBV12-3/TRBV12-4	TRBJ1-6	TGTGCCAGCAGTTTAAGGGGGATTTCACCCCTCCACTTT	CASSLRGISPLHF
TRBD2	NA	TRBV29-1	TRBJ2-1	TGCAGCGTCCGGGGACTAGCGCTTAATGAGCAGTTCTTC	CSVRGLALNEQFF
TRBD1	NA	TRBV19	TRBJ1-2	TGTGCCAGTACCGGGACAGGGGGCTATGGCTACACCTTC	CASTGTGGYGYTF
NA	NA	TRBV5-4	TRBJ2-1	TGTGCCAGCAGCTCCGGGCCAGGGGGGCAAAACAATGAGCAGTTCTTC	CASSSGPGGQNNEQFF
NA	NA	TRBV7-2	TRBJ2-7	TGTGCCAGCAGCTCACGTGGACAGTCATACGAGCAGTACTTC	CASSSRGQSYEQYF
TRBD2	few	TRBV6-1	TRBJ2-1	TGTGCCAGCAGTGAAGCGCCGGGGGGGGCCCACAATGAGCAGTTCTTC	CASSEAPGGAHNEQFF
TRBD2	NA	TRBV7-2	TRBJ2-3	TGTGCCAGCAGGATAGGACTAGCGTCTACAGATACGCAGTATTTT	CASRIGLASTDTQYF
NA	NA	TRBV7-2	TRBJ1-2	TGTGCCAGCAGCCCCACGGGGGGACCGGTTGGCTACACCTTC	CASSPTGGPVGYTF
NA	NA	TRBV18	TRBJ2-5	TGTGCCAGCTCAGCCGGGACAACCCAAGAGACCCAGTACTTC	CASSAGTTQETQYF
NA	once	TRBV7-3	TRBJ1-6	TGTGCCAGCAGCTCAAGACCGGGACTCCTCCACTTT	CASSSRPGLLHF
TRBD2	few	TRBV3-1/TRBV3-2	TRBJ2-3	TGTGCCAGCAGCCCCCACGATATAGCGGGGGTGGTAGATACGCAGTATTTT	CASSPHDIAGVVDTQYF
NA	NA	TRBV11-3	TRBJ2-7	TGTGCCAGCGGGACAAGTTACTACGAGCAGTACTTC	CASGTSYYEQYF
NA	NA	TRBV29-1	TRBJ1-1	TGCAGCGTCGTTCCGGACAGTAACACTGAAGCTTTCTTT	CSVVPDSNTEAFF
TRBD1	NA	TRBV19	TRBJ1-4	TGTGCCACGGGCCGGACAGGGATGTTGACTAATGAAAAACTGTTTTTT	CATGRTGMLTNEKLFF
TRBD1	NA	TRBV19	TRBJ1-2	TGTGCCAGTAGTCCTAACACAGGGGGAGTAGGTGGCTACACCTTC	CASSPNTGGVGGYTF
TRBD1	NA	TRBV18	TRBJ2-7	TGTGCCAGCTCACCTTCGAGGGACAGACCCTACGAGCAGTACTTC	CASSPSRDRPYEQYF
NA	once	TRBV10-2	TRBJ1-3	TGCGCCAGCAGTGAAGGGAGATCTGTGCTTTTT	CASSEGRSVLF
NA	NA	TRBV18	TRBJ1-4	TGTGCCAGCTCACCTGAGAGGGATGAAAAACTGTTTTTT	CASSPERDEKLFF
NA	NA	TRBV29-1	TRBJ1-1	TGCAGCGGCCGGTACGGGGCTTTCTTT	CSGRYGAFF
TRBD1	NA	TRBV4-3	TRBJ2-2	TGCGCCAGCAGCCCGTCCGGGACAGGGAGCACCGGGGAGCTGTTTTTT	CASSPSGTGSTGELFF